One T cell receptor (beta chain) is described in this entry. CDR1 is GTSNPN and CDR2 is SVGIG in the germline V gene (reference sequence). The V and J ends lost 3 bases and 8 bases, in that order; junction bases with no gene match: 14. The CDR3 has 16 amino acids. As handled by the study authors: Estimation of nucleated cell counts relied on the amplification of reference gene primers. This table comes from immunoSEQ multiplex PCR, and its TCRdb copy is limited to in-frame clones, with some not included. V, J and clone size are taken as reported in that table, and D and trimming were inferred from the DNA itself. The sample consists of approximately 94,000 clones, 70% to 90% of them appearing once. The data are from a study of blood T cell repertoires in COVID-19. Study context: Sites across the United States, Italy and Spain contributed samples from acute and convalescent COVID-19.

The clonotype originates from a human donor in a cohort sampled during active COVID-19. The chain couples TRBV30 to TRBJ2-1, with 9 bases that match TRBD2. Sequences were obtained from peripheral blood. The DNA for the CDR3 is TGTGCCTGGAGCGCTGAGAGGACTAGCGTTTTATATGAGCAGTTCTTC. Its protein is CAWSAERTSVLYEQFF.